This T cell receptor (beta chain) was sequenced for a study of blood T cells in healthy people across ages. The CDR3 length is 15 residues. Trimming cost V 4 bases and J 4 bases; bases outside gene matches: 5. A sample-barcoded 5' primer and a J-beta primer mix were used in a second PCR of roughly 6 to 12 cycles. Template switching added a 12-random-nucleotide identifier to every cDNA molecule. One entry per CDR3 protein results from TCRdb running MiXCR on the 5' RACE reads. Counted here are about a million distinct CDR3 sequences, 51% occurring once; the ten biggest clones make up about a fifth. This clonotype has a handful of counts.

The specimen was blood. The TCR comes from a woman between 55 and 75 years old in good health. J is TRBJ2-3 and V is TRBV12-3 or TRBV12-4; 10 bases align to TRBD1. CDR3 sequence (DNA): TGTGCCAGCAGTTACTTGACAGGGGGCGCAGATACGCAGTATTTT. Its protein is CASSYLTGGADTQYF.